The 17 T cell receptor beta chains below come from one sample, sequenced in a study of beta chain features in type 1 diabetes. Investigators reverse transcribed all isolated RNA, so they sequenced expressed TCRB transcripts. The table came from immunoSEQ multiplex PCR; TCRdb's copy has only in-frame clones and leaves some out. Here the sample spans 620,000 or so clones, roughly 15% being singletons. The sample taken for sequencing was naive CD4+ T cells from blood. These receptor sequences come from a man between 18 and 35 years old in good health.

This rearrangement joins TRBV28 to TRBJ1-3; 8 positions match TRBD1. Germline V lookup: CDR1 MDHEN, CDR2 SYDVKM. J was trimmed by 6 bases and V by 4 bases; bases with no gene match: 14. This CDR3 spans 17 amino acids. The CDR3 sequence: CASSSPPGTGPENTIYF. The CDR3 nucleotides read TGTGCCAGCAGTTCACCCCCCGGGACAGGACCGGAAAACACCATATATTTT.

This clone was seen only a few times. Other DNA sequences from this sample encode an identical CDR3 as well. The CDR3 sequence: CASSPGLQNTEAFF. The CDR3 coding sequence is TGTGCCAGCTCACCGGGACTGCAGAACACTGAAGCTTTCTTT. The gene calls are TRBV18 and TRBJ1-1, with D possibly being TRBD1 (5 bases). Germline V gives CDR1 KGHSH, CDR2 LQKENI. Trimming removed 3 bases from V and 1 base from J, with 9 bases in between. This CDR3 is 14 amino acids long.

The V call is TRBV19, the J call TRBJ2-6, with D unresolved. CDR1 is LNHDA, CDR2 SQIVND, per germline (reference sequence). Trimming left V 3 bases short and J 0 bases short, with 3 bases between. The CDR3 loop spans 14 amino acids. In DNA form, the CDR3 reads TGTGCCAGTAGTATCCCCTCTGGGGCCAACGTCCTGACTTTC. Translation: CASSIPSGANVLTF.

The genes are TRBV7-9 and TRBJ2-7; 11 bases match TRBD2. The CDR3 is 18 amino acids. V gave up 2 bases and J gave up 5 bases; unmatched junction bases: 14. The germline V gene encodes CDR1 SEHNR and CDR2 FQNEAQ (reference sequence). The CDR3 protein is CASSLLGSGRAKIHEQYF. CDR3 coding DNA: TGTGCCAGCAGCTTACTTGGTAGCGGGAGGGCCAAGATTCACGAGCAGTACTTC. Full variable domain (missing parts from reference TRBV7-9 and TRBJ2-7): DTGVSQNPRHKITKRGQNVTFRCDPISEHNRLYWYRQTLGQGPEFLTYFQNEAQLEKSRLLSDRFSAERPKGSFSTLEIQRTEQGDSAMYLCASSLLGSGRAKIHEQYFGPGTRLTVT.

This clone came up a few times. The chain joins TRBV10-3 to TRBJ1-2; possible D gene TRBD1, 5 bases. Germline assignment: CDR1 ENHRY and CDR2 SYGVKD. V was shortened by 0 bases and J by 3 bases, with 11 bases between the two germline ends. CDR3 size: 15 residues. The CDR3 DNA reads as TGTGCCATCAGTGAGTCGAAGGGGACCGACTATGGCTACACCTTC. As protein: CAISESKGTDYGYTF.

V and J are TRBV6-5 and TRBJ2-1; D is perhaps TRBD1 or TRBD2 (7 bases each). V was trimmed by 10 bases and J by 4 bases, leaving 14 bases between them. The CDR3 has 13 residues. Germline lookup yields CDR1 MNHEY and CDR2 SVGAGI. In nucleotides, the CDR3 is TGTGCCACTCAGCAGGGGGGGTACAATGAGCAGTTCTTC. Encoded protein: CATQQGGYNEQFF.

The V and J genes are TRBV6-6 and TRBJ2-4; maybe TRBD1 (8 bases). The CDR3 length is 15 residues. Trimming left V 8 bases short and J 9 bases short, with 23 bases between. CDR1 MNHNY and CDR2 SVGAGI come from the germline V gene (reference sequence). The CDR3 region is CASSGGQVPLSIQYF. The CDR3 DNA follows: TGTGCCAGCTCGGGGGGACAGGTACCTCTAAGCATTCAGTACTTC.

This clone showed up just a few times. The identical CDR3 is also encoded by other nucleotide sequences in the sample. V and J are TRBV6-5 and TRBJ2-5; D gene uncertain. Germline-derived CDR1 and CDR2 are MNHEY and SVGAGI. Trimming took off 6 bases at V and 3 bases at J, with 2 bases between the two ends. This CDR3 region has 10 residues. CDR3 sequence: CASREETQYF. Written as DNA, the CDR3 is TGTGCCAGCAGGGAAGAGACCCAGTACTTC.

This clone was seen a few times. V usage is TRBV29-1 and J usage is TRBJ1-2; 8 nucleotides align to TRBD1. Germline trimming cut 5 bases from V and 3 bases from J; bases unmatched to any gene: 5. The CDR3 contains 13 residues. Looked up from germline, CDR1 is SQVTM and CDR2 is ANQGSEA. CDR3 residues: CSVPGQGDYGYTF. The CDR3 DNA follows: TGCAGCGTTCCAGGACAGGGTGACTATGGCTACACCTTC.

V and J are TRBV18 and TRBJ2-7, with a tentative D call TRBD2 (6 bases). The CDR3 is 15 amino acids. Trimming removed 4 bases from V and 2 bases from J, with 15 bases in between. Germline CDR1 is KGHSH and CDR2 is LQKENI. The CDR3 protein is CASSLLSGLPYEQYF. CDR3 DNA: TGTGCCAGCTCACTATTGTCGGGACTTCCCTACGAGCAGTACTTC.

This clone has a handful of counts. The sample contains more than one DNA sequence encoding this CDR3. CDR3 sequence reads: CASGQGTGRGQPQHF. As DNA, the CDR3 is TGTGCTAGTGGTCAAGGGACAGGCAGAGGGCAGCCCCAGCATTTT. The V gene is TRBV12-5, the J gene TRBJ1-5; TRBD1 agrees at 8 bases. The V and J ends lost 5 bases and 7 bases, in that order; junction bases with no gene match: 10. The CDR3 runs to 15 residues. Germline assignment: CDR1 LGHNT and CDR2 FRNRAP.

The chain links TRBV5-6 to TRBJ1-2; the D gene is possibly TRBD1 (5 bases). The germline V gene encodes CDR1 SGHDT and CDR2 YYEEEE. The V gene lost 5 bases and the J gene lost 7 bases, with 18 bases spanning the gap. The CDR3 contains 14 residues. This CDR3 is CASSPSGQVGGYTF. In nucleotides, the CDR3 is TGTGCCAGCAGTCCGTCAGGGCAGGTCGGTGGCTACACCTTC. Combining the CDR3 with reference TRBV5-6 and TRBJ1-2 gives the whole variable domain DAGVTQSPTHLIKTRGQQVTLRCSPKSGHDTVSWYQQALGQGPQFIFQYYEEEERQRGNFPDRFSGHQFPNYSSELNVNALLLGDSALYLCASSPSGQVGGYTFGSGTRLTVV.

A few counts support this clone. The genes are TRBV9 and TRBJ2-1; TRBD2 matches 7 bases. Per the germline V gene, CDR1 is SGDLS and CDR2 is YYNGEE. The CDR3 has 15 amino acids. With V trimmed by 0 bases and J by 8 bases, 8 bases remained unmatched. CDR3 loop: CASSVATGGSDEQFF. DNA for the CDR3: TGTGCCAGCAGCGTAGCTACTGGCGGGAGCGATGAGCAGTTCTTC.

This clone came up a few times. The rearrangement joins TRBV5-1 to TRBJ1-1; TRBD1 aligns across 7 bases. This CDR3 region has 13 residues. The germline V gene has CDR1 SGHRS and CDR2 YFSETQ. With V trimmed by 3 bases and J by 11 bases, 10 bases remained unmatched. Here the CDR3 DNA reads TGCGCCAGCAGCTCACCGGACAGGCTGGAGGCTTTCTTT. This codes for CASSSPDRLEAFF. The variable domain in full, completed from reference TRBV5-1 and TRBJ1-1, reads KAGVTQTPRYLIKTRGQQVTLSCSPISGHRSVSWYQQTPGQGLQFLFEYFSETQRNKGNFPGRFSGRQFSNSRSEMNVSTLELGDSALYLCASSSPDRLEAFFGQGTRLTVV.

This chain connects TRBV25-1 to TRBJ2-1, with D perhaps assigned TRBD1 or TRBD2 (5 bases each). This CDR3 is built from 17 residues. Per the germline V gene, CDR1 is MGHDK and CDR2 is SYGVNS. Trimming shortened V by 1 base and J by 4 bases, and 17 bases separated the two germline ends. As DNA, the CDR3 is TGTGCCAGCAGTGAATTCTCTCCGGGACGAACTTACAATGAGCAGTTCTTC. Amino acids: CASSEFSPGRTYNEQFF.

This clone was detected a few times. V gene TRBV5-4 combines with J gene TRBJ2-1; D is ambiguous. V dropped 4 bases and J dropped 4 bases, with 9 bases sitting between them. The germline CDR1 and CDR2 sequences are SGHNT and YYREEE (reference sequence). This CDR3 region has 13 residues. CDR3 residues: CASSPPGYNEQFF. CDR3 in DNA: TGTGCCAGCAGCCCCCCAGGTTACAATGAGCAGTTCTTC.

The chain couples TRBV9 to TRBJ2-2; D is uncertain. Trimming took off 0 bases at V and 0 bases at J, with 6 bases between the two ends. The CDR3 has 15 residues. In germline, CDR1 is SGDLS, CDR2 YYNGEE. The CDR3 loop is CASSVATPNTGELFF. The CDR3 coding sequence is TGTGCCAGCAGCGTAGCTACCCCGAACACCGGGGAGCTGTTTTTT.